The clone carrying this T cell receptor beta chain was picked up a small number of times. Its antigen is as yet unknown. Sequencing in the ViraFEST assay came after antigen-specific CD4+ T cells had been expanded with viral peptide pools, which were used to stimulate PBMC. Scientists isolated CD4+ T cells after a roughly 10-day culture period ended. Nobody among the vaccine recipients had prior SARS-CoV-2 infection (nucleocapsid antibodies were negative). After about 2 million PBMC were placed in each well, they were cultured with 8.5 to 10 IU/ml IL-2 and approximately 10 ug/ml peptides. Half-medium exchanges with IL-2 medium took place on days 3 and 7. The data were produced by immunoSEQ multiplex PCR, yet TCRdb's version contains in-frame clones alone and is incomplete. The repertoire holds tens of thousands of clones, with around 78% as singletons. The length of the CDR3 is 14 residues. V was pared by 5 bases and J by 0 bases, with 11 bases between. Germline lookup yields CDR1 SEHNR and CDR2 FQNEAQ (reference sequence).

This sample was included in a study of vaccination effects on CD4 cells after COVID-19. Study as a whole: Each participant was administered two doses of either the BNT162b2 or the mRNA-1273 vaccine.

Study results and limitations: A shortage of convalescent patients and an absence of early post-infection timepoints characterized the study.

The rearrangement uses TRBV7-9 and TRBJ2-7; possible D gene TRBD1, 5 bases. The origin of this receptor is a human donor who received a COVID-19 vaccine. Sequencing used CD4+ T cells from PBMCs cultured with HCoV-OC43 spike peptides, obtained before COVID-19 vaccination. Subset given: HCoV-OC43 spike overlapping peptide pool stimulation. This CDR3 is CASSPGPSSYEQYF. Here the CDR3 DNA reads TGTGCCAGCAGCCCAGGGCCGAGCTCCTACGAGCAGTACTTC.